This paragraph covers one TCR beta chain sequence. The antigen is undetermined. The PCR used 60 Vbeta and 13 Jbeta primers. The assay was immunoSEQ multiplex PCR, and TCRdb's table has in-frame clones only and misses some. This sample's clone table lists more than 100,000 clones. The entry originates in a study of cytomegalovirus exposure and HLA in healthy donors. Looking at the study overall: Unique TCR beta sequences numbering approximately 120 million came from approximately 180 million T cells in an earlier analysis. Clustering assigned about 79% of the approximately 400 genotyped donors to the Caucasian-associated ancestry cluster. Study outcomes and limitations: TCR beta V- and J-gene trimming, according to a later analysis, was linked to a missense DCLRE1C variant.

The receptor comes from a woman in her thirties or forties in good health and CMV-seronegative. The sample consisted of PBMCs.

CDR3: CASSSTGTEQYF. The DNA for the CDR3 is TGTGCCAGCAGTTCGACAGGGACCGAGCAGTACTTC. The J gene is TRBJ2-7, the V gene TRBV28; 7 bases line up with TRBD1. CDR3 length: 12 residues. The germline gives CDR1 MDHEN, CDR2 SYDVKM. V shed 4 bases and J 6 bases; nucleotides not matched to a gene: 3.